This T cell receptor beta chain was documented in a study of cytomegalovirus exposure and HLA in healthy donors. PCR was performed using 60 Vbeta and 13 Jbeta primers. Libraries were prepared by immunoSEQ multiplex PCR; TCRdb keeps only in-frame clonotypes and omits some of them. The listing records about 33,000 clones. Input material: PBMCs. This TCR came from a woman aged 40 to 55 in good health and CMV-seropositive.

CDR3 nucleotide sequence: TGCGCCAGCAGCCAATCCGCTATGAACACTGAAGCTTTCTTT. Translating gives CASSQSAMNTEAFF. This chain joins TRBV4-3 and TRBJ1-1; the D is unclear. There are 14 residues in the CDR3. The ends were cut back, 2 bases at V and 0 bases at J, with 7 bases in the middle. CDR1 is LGHNA, CDR2 YSLEER, per germline.